This T cell receptor (beta chain) was observed in a study of blood T cell repertoires in COVID-19 (TCRdb year 2020). About the full investigation: Samples from collaborators originated in the United States, Italy and Spain and spanned both the acute and convalescent phases of COVID-19. The material from the prospective study consisted of cDNA or gDNA derived from T cells, B-cell-depleted T cells, or PBMCs. Deeply sampled blood TCRbeta repertoires from subjects exposed to, actively infected with, or recovered from COVID-19 were included in the dataset. The repertoires were released in a freely available public database meant as a resource for research on the immune response to SARS-CoV-2. Samples came from the ongoing ImmuneRACE study (first 160 participants) plus 1,254 subjects from 6 global collaborators. A de-identified subject ID, COVID-19 status, age in years and sex were almost always included in the sample metadata. Where available, HLA class I and class II types were obtained from metadata supplied by the sample provider rather than from assay-based typing.

Participants in the prospective study were enrolled through a virtual design, were aged roughly 18 to 100 years, and lived in approximately 25 United States geographic areas. Cohort assignment in the prospective study relied on participant-reported clinical history from a screening survey and a study questionnaire. Recovered participants in ImmuneRACE Cohort 3 were defined as having two consecutive negative NP/OP PCR tests, clearance from a healthcare professional, or resolution of symptoms. In the prospective study, mobile phlebotomists collected whole blood, serum and a nasopharyngeal or oropharyngeal swab from each participant. Participants in the prospective study had the option to provide additional blood draws and questionnaires over a roughly 2-month period. Prospective study blood samples were shipped either frozen or at room temperature before DNA extraction. Findings and caveats that apply to the study as a whole: How much clinical and demographic metadata was included differed by source and by participant, and the metadata was provided uncurated.

TCRbeta CDR3 regions were amplified from genomic DNA using the immunoSEQ Assay, a bias-controlled multiplex PCR. The study's own analysis went as follows. Nucleated cell counts per sample were estimated from amplification of reference gene primers within the assay. To quantify the absolute abundance of each unique TCRbeta CDR3 rearrangement, sequence reads were collapsed and filtered. For each sample, productive Simpson clonality was calculated as the square root of Simpson's diversity index over productive rearrangements. In TCRdb, the immuneACCESS table is reduced to in-frame sequences with V and J assigned. These tables do not hold every clone; where another copy was compared, an unresolved V gene accounts for under half, and the others remain unexplained. V, J and clone size are those of that table, while D and trimming were read from the DNA. This sample is represented by approximately 300,000 clones; about nine tenths of them were singletons. Of the sample, about 10% falls within the top ten clones.

The CDR3 has 14 amino acids, counting the end cysteine and phenylalanine. The DNA shown is the 42-base CDR3, in frame from base 1. The germline V gene supplies CDR1 SGHAT and CDR2 FQNNGV. Trimming removed 2 bases from V and 7 bases from J, leaving 14 bases between the germline ends. About this clone itself: Its antigen remains unidentified. There are no base qualities to consult, and no much larger clone falls within one base.

The sample taken for sequencing was PBMCs or T cells enriched from blood (not recorded which). The sequence was collected from a woman younger than 30 who had recovered from COVID-19. This sequence uses TRBV11-2 and TRBJ1-1, with the identity of the D gene unclear. The nucleotides are TGTGCCAGCAGCTTATTGGGAGGGCCGTATGAAGCTTTCTTT. It specifies CASSLLGGPYEAFF.